What follows are 30 T cell receptor beta chains derived from one specimen sequenced in a study of neurological immune-mediated disorders (dated by TCRdb to between 2017 and 2020). The sample's time point label, in plain terms: longitudinal time-point 1 (baseline). Receptor libraries were prepared by 5' RACE. Sequencing was carried out with an Illumina HiSeq 2500. The public sequencing data were trimmed at Q25 with fastp and processed into clonotypes with MiXCR by TCRdb, which kept only in-frame beta chains. For every CDR3 protein sequence, its rows merge into one entry that carries the most common genes and DNA. This sample has roughly 61,000 distinct CDR3 sequences in its table, and around a tenth of those were observed once. Of the sample, around 7% falls within the top ten clones. Sequenced material: PBMCs. These receptors came from a male donor with HTLV-1-associated myelopathy (HAM/TSP).

The V call is TRBV5-1, the J call TRBJ2-1, with 11 bases matching TRBD2. This CDR3 has 14 amino acids. Trimming cost V 7 bases and J 8 bases; bases outside gene matches: 8. CDR1 is SGHRS and CDR2 is YFSETQ in the germline V gene. The CDR3 loop reads CASSLAGGGDEQFF. CDR3 sequence (DNA): TGCGCCAGCTCCCTAGCGGGGGGCGGGGATGAGCAGTTCTTC.

This clonotype has a handful of counts. J is TRBJ1-2 and V is TRBV20-1, with D possibly being TRBD1 (5 bases). This CDR3 comprises 14 residues. CDR1 and CDR2 (germline): DFQATT, SNEGSKA (reference sequence). Trimming stripped 1 base from V and 3 bases from J, with 12 bases between. CDR3 protein: CSARGQGSHYGYTF. In nucleotides, the CDR3 is TGCAGTGCTAGAGGCCAGGGCAGTCACTATGGCTACACCTTC.

This clonotype was seen repeatedly, ten times or more. The chain employs TRBV20-1 and TRBJ1-5; D ambiguous. V was trimmed by 5 bases and J by 3 bases, leaving 17 bases between them. Per the germline V gene, CDR1 is DFQATT and CDR2 is SNEGSKA (reference sequence). This CDR3 has 15 residues. The CDR3 coding sequence is TGCAGTGCTTTCAGGCCCGGCTCGTTCAATCAGCCCCAGCATTTT. This sequence encodes CSAFRPGSFNQPQHF.

The sample holds many counts of this clonotype. V and J are TRBV28 and TRBJ1-2; no reliable D call. This CDR3 has 13 residues. V was clipped by 4 bases and J by 7 bases, with 13 bases between them. Germline V gives CDR1 MDHEN, CDR2 SYDVKM. CDR3 in amino acids: CASSSEWRGGYTF. The CDR3 DNA reads as TGTGCCAGCAGTTCCGAGTGGCGGGGTGGCTACACCTTC.

This clonotype was observed many times. This chain uses TRBV12-3 or TRBV12-4 with TRBJ1-5; no firm D call. V lost 5 bases and J lost 5, with 7 bases in between. The CDR3 contains 12 residues. DNA of the CDR3: TGTGCCAGCAGTGGGATCGATCAGCCCCAGCATTTT. Protein: CASSGIDQPQHF.

This clonotype is judged medium-sized. The chain carries TRBV12-3 or TRBV12-4 and TRBJ2-7, with D unclear. The CDR3 sequence is 14 residues long. Trimming left V 5 bases short and J 3 bases short, with 14 bases between. CDR3 protein: CASSPEDGNYEQYF. In DNA form, the CDR3 reads TGTGCCAGCAGTCCCGAGGACGGTAACTACGAGCAGTACTTC.

This clonotype has a count of ten or more. The chain uses TRBV10-3 and TRBJ1-1, with D possibly TRBD1 on 6 matching bases. Germline CDR1 and CDR2: ENHRY and SYGVKD. The CDR3 totals 15 residues. The ends were cut back, 6 bases at V and 10 bases at J, with 24 bases in the middle. The CDR3 here is CAISPGTTGLERAFF. The CDR3 nucleotides read TGTGCCATCAGCCCCGGGACGACAGGCTTAGAACGAGCTTTCTTT.

This clonotype was observed at least ten times. This CDR3 is CASKGVNTKNIQYF. CDR3 DNA sequence: TGTGCCAGCAAAGGGGTCAACACCAAAAACATTCAGTACTTC. The chain uses TRBV6-5 and TRBJ2-4; TRBD1 is a possible D gene (5 bases). Deletions cut 7 bases from V and 2 bases from J, with 12 bases between. The CDR3 has 14 residues. Germline V gene sequence: CDR1 MNHEY, CDR2 SVGAGI.

This clonotype was recorded many times. The chain joins TRBV4-3 to TRBJ1-5; D unresolved. V lost 0 bases and J 4 bases, leaving 7 bases between the germline ends. This CDR3 has 14 residues. From germline, CDR1 is LGHNA and CDR2 YSLEER. DNA of the CDR3: TGCGCCAGCAGCCAAGATCTGGGTAATCAGCCCCAGCATTTT. Its translation: CASSQDLGNQPQHF.

This clonotype was recorded at least ten times. The chain links TRBV30 to TRBJ2-6; no clear D. In germline, CDR1 is GTSNPN, CDR2 SVGIG (reference sequence). This CDR3 region has 13 residues. Deletions cut 4 bases from V and 1 base from J, with 5 bases between. The CDR3 region has the DNA TGTGCCTGGACAGTTTCTGGGGCCAACGTCCTGACTTTC. Its protein product is CAWTVSGANVLTF.

This clonotype was counted ten times or more. The genes are TRBV25-1 and TRBJ2-4; 7 bases are shared with TRBD1. This CDR3 is built from 14 residues. Germline V lookup: CDR1 MGHDK, CDR2 SYGVNS. The ends lost 4 bases at V and 7 bases at J; junction bases unmatched: 7. In nucleotides, the CDR3 is TGTGCCAGCAGTGGGGTAGGGACAGTCAACATTCAGTACTTC. Translated, it gives CASSGVGTVNIQYF. Full variable domain (missing parts from reference TRBV25-1 and TRBJ2-4): EADIYQTPRYLVIGTGKKITLECSQTMGHDKMYWYQQDPGMELHLIHYSYGVNSTEKGDLSSESTVSRIRTEHFPLTLESARPSHTSQYLCASSGVGTVNIQYFGAGTRLSVL.

The sample holds many counts of this clonotype. The rearrangement joins TRBV5-1 to TRBJ2-3; D is tentatively TRBD1 or TRBD2 (6 bases each). V lost 0 bases and J lost 4, with 15 bases in between. The germline CDR1 and CDR2 sequences are SGHRS and YFSETQ. This CDR3 has 16 residues. CDR3 DNA sequence: TGCGCCAGCAGCTTGGATTACGGGGGCGCATCAGATACGCAGTATTTT. Amino acid sequence: CASSLDYGGASDTQYF.

The rearrangement joins TRBV19 to TRBJ1-1; D gene ambiguous. CDR3 length: 14 residues. Trimming shortened V by 10 bases and J by 0 bases, and 15 bases separated the two germline ends. Germline CDR1 LNHDA, CDR2 SQIVND (reference sequence). CDR3 residues: CATSKYGVNTEAFF. Written as DNA, the CDR3 is TGTGCCACGTCGAAGTACGGGGTGAACACTGAAGCTTTCTTT. The full variable domain, its missing parts supplied by reference TRBV19 and TRBJ1-1, is DGGITQSPKYLFRKEGQNVTLSCEQNLNHDAMYWYRQDPGQGLRLIYYSQIVNDFQKGDIAEGYSVSREKKESFPLTVTSAQKNPTAFYLCATSKYGVNTEAFFGQGTRLTVV.

This clonotype was counted at least ten times. The chain has TRBV20-1 and TRBJ1-2; 7 nucleotides line up with TRBD1. The ends lost 2 bases at V and 0 bases at J; junction bases unmatched: 6. Germline V gene lookup returns CDR1 DFQATT and CDR2 SNEGSKA (reference sequence). The CDR3 spans 15 residues. This CDR3 is CSARLQTGSNYGYTF. DNA of the CDR3: TGCAGTGCTAGATTACAGACAGGGTCTAACTATGGCTACACCTTC.

This clonotype is medium-sized (0.01 to 0.1%) in the sample. The chain joins TRBV7-9 to TRBJ2-4; D possibly corresponds to TRBD1 (6 bases). Germline V gene sequence: CDR1 SEHNR, CDR2 FQNEAQ (reference sequence). This CDR3 region has 15 residues. Trimming stripped 6 bases from V and 0 bases from J, with 12 bases between. CDR3 sequence (DNA): TGTGCCAGCAGTCGTGGACAGATAGCCAAAAACATTCAGTACTTC. Translating gives CASSRGQIAKNIQYF.

This clonotype was detected ten times or more. The chain has TRBV5-1 and TRBJ2-1, with D possibly TRBD1 on 6 matching bases. V lost 2 bases, J lost 9 bases, and 9 bases lay in between. Germline lookup yields CDR1 SGHRS and CDR2 YFSETQ. The CDR3 spans 12 residues. CDR3 nucleotide sequence: TGCGCCAGCAGCTTCCAGGGGCCTGAGCAGTTCTTC. This gives the protein CASSFQGPEQFF.

The chain recombines TRBV6-1 with TRBJ2-7; 12 bases are a match to TRBD1. This CDR3 is built from 15 residues. With V trimmed by 7 bases and J by 5 bases, 9 bases remained unmatched. Germline V lookup: CDR1 MNHNS, CDR2 SASEGT. CDR3 nucleotide sequence: TGTGCCAGCAACAAGGGACAGGGGGCAGGTAACGAGCAGTACTTC. It specifies CASNKGQGAGNEQYF.

This clonotype has ten or more counts. The chain has TRBV5-1 and TRBJ1-5, with unresolved D. V dropped 3 bases and J dropped 4 bases, with 8 bases sitting between them. Germline V gives CDR1 SGHRS, CDR2 YFSETQ. This CDR3 comprises 13 residues. CDR3 in amino acids: CASSSTPNQPQHF. CDR3 nucleotides: TGCGCCAGCAGCTCCACCCCTAATCAGCCCCAGCATTTT.

This clonotype came up many times. The chain combines TRBV5-1 with TRBJ2-5, with unresolved D. V lost 0 bases, J lost 2 bases, and 11 bases lay in between. Germline V gives CDR1 SGHRS, CDR2 YFSETQ. CDR3 length equals 15 residues. CDR3 sequence reads: CASSLDARRQETQYF. DNA for the CDR3: TGCGCCAGCAGCTTGGATGCCAGAAGGCAAGAGACCCAGTACTTC. The whole variable domain, remainder taken from reference TRBV5-1 and TRBJ2-5, is KAGVTQTPRYLIKTRGQQVTLSCSPISGHRSVSWYQQTPGQGLQFLFEYFSETQRNKGNFPGRFSGRQFSNSRSEMNVSTLELGDSALYLCASSLDARRQETQYFGPGTRLLVL.

Within the sample, this clonotype is medium-sized (0.01 to 0.1%). This chain joins TRBV5-1 and TRBJ2-7, with D perhaps being TRBD1 or TRBD2 (5 bases each). Germline V gene sequence: CDR1 SGHRS, CDR2 YFSETQ. The CDR3 totals 14 residues. Trimming shortened V by 4 bases and J by 2 bases, and 13 bases separated the two germline ends. The CDR3 region is CASSPRDGTYEQYF. The CDR3 nucleotides read TGCGCCAGCAGCCCCCGGGACGGAACCTACGAGCAGTACTTC.

This clonotype came up a few times. The chain uses TRBV20-1 and TRBJ2-3; 10 nucleotides agree with TRBD1. Germline loops: CDR1 DFQATT, CDR2 SNEGSKA (reference sequence). V shed 0 bases and J 2 bases; nucleotides not matched to a gene: 2. The CDR3 loop spans 15 amino acids. The CDR3 loop is CSARDGQGVTDTQYF. In DNA form, the CDR3 reads TGCAGTGCTAGAGATGGACAGGGGGTCACAGATACGCAGTATTTT.

This clonotype was seen a few times. The V and J genes are TRBV12-3 or TRBV12-4 and TRBJ2-1, with 11 bases that match TRBD2. This CDR3 region has 18 residues. The junction had 14 bases not matched to a gene; V was cut back by 6 bases and J by 4 bases. The CDR3 loop is CASRRLSGGVSIYNEQFF. Here the CDR3 DNA reads TGTGCCAGCAGACGCCTTAGCGGGGGGGTCAGTATATACAATGAGCAGTTCTTC.

This clonotype came up many times. This rearrangement joins TRBV5-6 to TRBJ2-2; D is ambiguous. The V end was cut by 1 base, the J end by 5 bases, with 6 bases between. CDR3 length: 13 amino acids. Germline V gene data show CDR1 as SGHDT and CDR2 as YYEEEE. The CDR3 is CASSLFGTGELFF. CDR3 nucleotide sequence: TGTGCCAGCAGCTTGTTCGGTACCGGGGAGCTGTTTTTT.

This clonotype was picked up many times. This chain joins TRBV9 and TRBJ1-3; D might be TRBD1 (6 bases). CDR1 SGDLS and CDR2 YYNGEE come from the germline V gene. This CDR3 spans 15 amino acids. Trimming removed 3 bases at V and 7 bases at J, with 17 bases between. The CDR3 region is CASSGGHGSWNTIYF. The CDR3 DNA is TGTGCCAGCAGCGGGGGACACGGGAGTTGGAACACCATATATTTT.

This clonotype was observed at least ten times. The DNA of the CDR3 is TGCGCCAGCAGCCCTCAAGGGAGGACCCAGTACTTC. Translated: CASSPQGRTQYF. The J gene is TRBJ2-5, the V gene TRBV5-1; D might be TRBD2 (5 bases). The V end lost 4 bases, the J end lost 7 bases, and 11 bases lay between the germline ends. Germline CDR1 and CDR2: SGHRS and YFSETQ. CDR3 length equals 12 residues.

This clonotype was counted at least ten times. DNA for the CDR3: TGCAGTGCTAGACGGGACGGACTCTACGAGCAGTACTTC. It codes for CSARRDGLYEQYF. The genes are TRBV20-1 and TRBJ2-7; D is perhaps TRBD1 or TRBD2 (5 bases each). Per germline, CDR1 DFQATT and CDR2 SNEGSKA (reference sequence). The CDR3 runs 13 residues. V was pared by 2 bases and J by 3 bases, with 11 bases between.

This clonotype was seen repeatedly, ten times or more. An end of the junction differs from the germline gene, which may be a read error. This rearrangement joins TRBV4-2 to TRBJ1-1, with D unresolved. The CDR3 totals 13 residues. Germline V gene lookup returns CDR1 LGHNA and CDR2 YNFKEQ. This CDR3 is CASSQSVKTEAFF. CDR3 DNA: TGTGCCAGCAGCCAGTCAGTGAAAACTGAAGCTTTCTTT.

The table lists this clonotype with many counts. V and J are TRBV20-1 and TRBJ2-3; 12 bases agree with TRBD2. V shed 3 bases, J shed 6 bases, and the junction held 4 bases outside the gene matches. Germline V gene data show CDR1 as DFQATT and CDR2 as SNEGSKA (reference sequence). This CDR3 is built from 14 residues. The CDR3 region is CSARSGLAGDTQYF. CDR3 nucleotides: TGCAGTGCTAGGTCCGGACTAGCGGGGGATACGCAGTATTTT.

This clonotype appeared many times. The chain's CDR3 is CASSPDLWNTEAFF. The CDR3 nucleotides read TGTGCCAGCAGTCCCGATCTATGGAACACTGAAGCTTTCTTT. This chain uses TRBV6-5 with TRBJ1-1; D gene uncertain. The V gene lost 5 bases and the J gene lost 1 base, with 11 bases spanning the gap. CDR1 MNHEY and CDR2 SVGAGI come from the germline V gene. The CDR3 contains 14 residues.

Of note for this clonotype: Mismatch with germline at one junction end may stem from a read error. The chain couples TRBV5-1 to TRBJ1-2, with 9 nucleotides matching TRBD1. The V gene's germline CDR1 is SGHRS and CDR2 YFSETQ. The CDR3 is 14 amino acids. In nucleotides, the CDR3 is TGCGCCAACAGCTTGAAGGGACAGGGTGCAGGCTACACCTTC. This codes for CANSLKGQGAGYTF. The variable domain in full, completed from reference TRBV5-1 and TRBJ1-2, reads KAGVTQTPRYLIKTRGQQVTLSCSPISGHRSVSWYQQTPGQGLQFLFEYFSETQRNKGNFPGRFSGRQFSNSRSEMNVSTLELGDSALYLCANSLKGQGAGYTFGSGTRLTVV.